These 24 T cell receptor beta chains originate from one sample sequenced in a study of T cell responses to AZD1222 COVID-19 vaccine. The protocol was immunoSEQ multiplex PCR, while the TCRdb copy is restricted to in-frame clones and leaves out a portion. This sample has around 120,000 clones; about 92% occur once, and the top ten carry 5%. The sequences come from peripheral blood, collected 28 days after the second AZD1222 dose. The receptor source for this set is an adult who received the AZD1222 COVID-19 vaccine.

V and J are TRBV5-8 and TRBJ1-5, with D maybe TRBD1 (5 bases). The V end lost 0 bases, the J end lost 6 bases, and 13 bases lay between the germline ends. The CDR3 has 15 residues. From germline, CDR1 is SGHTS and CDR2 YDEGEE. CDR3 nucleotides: TGTGCCAGCAGCTTGGGGCAGGGAGGCTCTCAGCCCCAGCATTTT. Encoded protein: CASSLGQGGSQPQHF.

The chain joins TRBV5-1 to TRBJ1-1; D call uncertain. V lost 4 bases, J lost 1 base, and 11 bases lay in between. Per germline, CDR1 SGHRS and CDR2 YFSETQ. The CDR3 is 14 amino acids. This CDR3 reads CASSTGRANTEAFF. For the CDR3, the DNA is TGCGCCAGCAGCACGGGGAGGGCGAACACTGAAGCTTTCTTT. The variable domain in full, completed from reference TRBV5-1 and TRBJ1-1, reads KAGVTQTPRYLIKTRGQQVTLSCSPISGHRSVSWYQQTPGQGLQFLFEYFSETQRNKGNFPGRFSGRQFSNSRSEMNVSTLELGDSALYLCASSTGRANTEAFFGQGTRLTVV.

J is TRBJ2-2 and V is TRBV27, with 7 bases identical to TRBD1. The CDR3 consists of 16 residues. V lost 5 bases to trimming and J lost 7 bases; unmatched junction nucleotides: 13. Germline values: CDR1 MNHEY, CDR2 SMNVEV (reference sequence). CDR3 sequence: CASSPPLSTGYGELFF. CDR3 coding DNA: TGTGCCAGCAGTCCCCCTCTCTCGACAGGGTACGGGGAGCTGTTTTTT.

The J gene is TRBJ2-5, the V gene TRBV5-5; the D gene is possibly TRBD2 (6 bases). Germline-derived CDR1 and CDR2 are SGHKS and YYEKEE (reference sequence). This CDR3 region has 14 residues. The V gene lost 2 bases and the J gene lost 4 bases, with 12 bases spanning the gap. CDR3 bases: TGTGCCAGCAGCTTCGGACTGGGGGGAGAGACCCAGTACTTC. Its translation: CASSFGLGGETQYF.

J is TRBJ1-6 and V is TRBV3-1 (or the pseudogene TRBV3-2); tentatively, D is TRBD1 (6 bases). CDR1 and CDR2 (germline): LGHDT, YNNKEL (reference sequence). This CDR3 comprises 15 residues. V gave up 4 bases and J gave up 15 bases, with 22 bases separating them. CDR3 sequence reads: CASSPRAGGGSHLHF. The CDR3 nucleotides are TGTGCCAGCAGCCCTCGAGCGGGGGGGGGCTCTCACCTCCACTTT.

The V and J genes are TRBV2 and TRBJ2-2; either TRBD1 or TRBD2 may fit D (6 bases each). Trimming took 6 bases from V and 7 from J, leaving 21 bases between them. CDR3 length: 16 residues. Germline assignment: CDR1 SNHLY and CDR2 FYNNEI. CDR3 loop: CASRELTWGADGELFF. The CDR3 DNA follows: TGTGCCAGCAGGGAACTAACATGGGGGGCCGACGGGGAGCTGTTTTTT. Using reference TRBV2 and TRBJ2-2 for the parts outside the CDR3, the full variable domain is EPEVTQTPSHQVTQMGQEVILRCVPISNHLYFYWYRQILGQKVEFLVSFYNNEISEKSEIFDDQFSVERPDGSNFTLKIRSTKLEDSAMYFCASRELTWGADGELFFGEGSRLTVL.

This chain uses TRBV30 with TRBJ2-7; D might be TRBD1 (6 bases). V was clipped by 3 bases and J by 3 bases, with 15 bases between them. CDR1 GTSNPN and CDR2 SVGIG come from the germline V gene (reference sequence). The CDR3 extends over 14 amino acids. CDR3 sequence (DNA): TGTGCCTGGAGCTCTTACAGGGTAGGCTACGAGCAGTACTTC. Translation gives CAWSSYRVGYEQYF.

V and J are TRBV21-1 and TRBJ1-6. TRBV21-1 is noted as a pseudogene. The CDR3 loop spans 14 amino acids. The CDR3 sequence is CASSKTDVESPLHF. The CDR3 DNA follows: TGTGCCAGCAGCAAAACTGACGTAGAGTCACCCCTCCACTTT.

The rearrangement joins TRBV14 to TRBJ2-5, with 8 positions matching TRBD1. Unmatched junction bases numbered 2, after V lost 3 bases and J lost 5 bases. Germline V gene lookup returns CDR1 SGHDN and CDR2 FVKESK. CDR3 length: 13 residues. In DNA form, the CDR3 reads TGTGCCAGCAGCCATAACAGGGGGGAGACCCAGTACTTC. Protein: CASSHNRGETQYF.

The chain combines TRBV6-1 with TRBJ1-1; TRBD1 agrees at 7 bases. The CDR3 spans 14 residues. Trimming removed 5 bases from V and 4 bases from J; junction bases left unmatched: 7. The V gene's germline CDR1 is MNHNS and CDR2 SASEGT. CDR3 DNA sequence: TGTGCCAGCAGTTTACAGGGGATGCGCACTGAAGCTTTCTTT. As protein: CASSLQGMRTEAFF.

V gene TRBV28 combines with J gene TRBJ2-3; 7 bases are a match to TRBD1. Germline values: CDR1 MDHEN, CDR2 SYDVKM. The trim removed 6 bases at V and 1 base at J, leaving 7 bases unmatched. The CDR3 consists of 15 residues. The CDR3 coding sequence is TGTGCCAGCAGCCAGACAGGGCCAGGCACAGATACGCAGTATTTT. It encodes CASSQTGPGTDTQYF.

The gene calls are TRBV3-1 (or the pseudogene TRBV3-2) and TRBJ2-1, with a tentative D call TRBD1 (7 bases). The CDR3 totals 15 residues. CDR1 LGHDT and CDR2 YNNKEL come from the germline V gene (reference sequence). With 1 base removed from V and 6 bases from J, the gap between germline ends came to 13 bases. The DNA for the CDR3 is TGTGCCAGCAGCCAAGGACAGGGAGGCTTCAATGAGCAGTTCTTC. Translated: CASSQGQGGFNEQFF.

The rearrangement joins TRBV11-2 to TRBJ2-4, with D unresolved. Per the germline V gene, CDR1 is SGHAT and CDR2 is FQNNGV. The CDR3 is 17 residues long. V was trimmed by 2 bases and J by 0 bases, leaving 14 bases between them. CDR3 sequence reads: CASSLQWGNLAKNIQYF. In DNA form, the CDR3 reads TGTGCCAGCAGCTTACAATGGGGAAATCTAGCCAAAAACATTCAGTACTTC.

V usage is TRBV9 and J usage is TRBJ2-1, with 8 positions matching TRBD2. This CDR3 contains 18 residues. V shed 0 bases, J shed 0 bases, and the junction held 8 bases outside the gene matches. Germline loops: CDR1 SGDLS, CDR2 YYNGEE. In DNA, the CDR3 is TGTGCCAGCAGCGTAGGTCTAGCGGGCACGTCCTCCTACAATGAGCAGTTCTTC. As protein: CASSVGLAGTSSYNEQFF.

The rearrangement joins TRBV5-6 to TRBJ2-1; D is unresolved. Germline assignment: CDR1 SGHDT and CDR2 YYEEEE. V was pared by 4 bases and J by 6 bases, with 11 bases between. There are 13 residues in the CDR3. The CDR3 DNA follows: TGTGCCAGCAGCCCGCCCCGCGGCAATGAGCAGTTCTTC. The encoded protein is CASSPPRGNEQFF.

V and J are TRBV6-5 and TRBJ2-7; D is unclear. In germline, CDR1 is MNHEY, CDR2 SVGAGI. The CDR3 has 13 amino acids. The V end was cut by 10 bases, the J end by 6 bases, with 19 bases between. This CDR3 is CATTSANPGEQYF. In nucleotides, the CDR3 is TGTGCCACCACGTCGGCTAACCCGGGCGAGCAGTACTTC.

CDR3 in amino acids: CASRSGQGVMEKLFF. CDR3 nucleotide sequence: TGCGCCAGCAGATCCGGACAGGGGGTTATGGAAAAACTGTTTTTT. The chain uses TRBV5-1 and TRBJ1-4; 10 nucleotides align to TRBD1. Germline V gene data show CDR1 as SGHRS and CDR2 as YFSETQ. CDR3 length: 15 amino acids. J was trimmed by 8 bases and V by 5 bases; bases with no gene match: 9. Variable domain in full (rest from reference TRBV5-1 and TRBJ1-4): KAGVTQTPRYLIKTRGQQVTLSCSPISGHRSVSWYQQTPGQGLQFLFEYFSETQRNKGNFPGRFSGRQFSNSRSEMNVSTLELGDSALYLCASRSGQGVMEKLFFGSGTQLSVL.

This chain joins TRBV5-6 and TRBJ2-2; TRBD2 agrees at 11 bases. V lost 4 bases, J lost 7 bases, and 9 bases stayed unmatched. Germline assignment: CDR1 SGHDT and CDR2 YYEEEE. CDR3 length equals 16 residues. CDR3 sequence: CASSGRLAGYVGELFF. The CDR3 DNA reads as TGTGCCAGCAGCGGAAGACTAGCGGGGTACGTCGGGGAGCTGTTTTTT.

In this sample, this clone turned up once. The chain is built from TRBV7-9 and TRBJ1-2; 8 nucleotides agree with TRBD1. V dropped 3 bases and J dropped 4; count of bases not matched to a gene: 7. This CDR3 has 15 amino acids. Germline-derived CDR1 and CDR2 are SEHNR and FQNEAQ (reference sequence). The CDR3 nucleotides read TGTGCCAGCAGCTTCCCGCAGGGGGCATTCTATGGCTACACCTTC. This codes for CASSFPQGAFYGYTF.

The CDR3 nucleotides are TGTGCCAGCAGCCGTACTAGCGGGGGGGGTGAGCAGTTCTTC. The encoded protein is CASSRTSGGGEQFF. The rearrangement joins TRBV7-8 to TRBJ2-1; 13 bases agree with TRBD2. Losses at the gene ends were 5 bases for V and 9 bases for J; bases not matched to a gene: 4. This CDR3 contains 14 residues. Germline V gene sequence: CDR1 SGHVS, CDR2 FQNEAQ.

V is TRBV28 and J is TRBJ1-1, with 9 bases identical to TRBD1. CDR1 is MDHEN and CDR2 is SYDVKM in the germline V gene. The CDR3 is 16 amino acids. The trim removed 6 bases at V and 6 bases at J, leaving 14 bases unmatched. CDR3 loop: CASSSDGQGSKAEAFF. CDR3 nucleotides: TGTGCCAGCAGCTCGGATGGACAGGGGAGTAAGGCTGAAGCTTTCTTT.

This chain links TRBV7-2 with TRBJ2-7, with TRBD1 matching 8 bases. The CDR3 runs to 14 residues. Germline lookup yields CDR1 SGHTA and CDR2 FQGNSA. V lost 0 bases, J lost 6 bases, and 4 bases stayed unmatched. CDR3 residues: CASSLAQGASEQYF. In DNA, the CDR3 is TGTGCCAGCAGCTTAGCGCAGGGGGCTAGCGAGCAGTACTTC.

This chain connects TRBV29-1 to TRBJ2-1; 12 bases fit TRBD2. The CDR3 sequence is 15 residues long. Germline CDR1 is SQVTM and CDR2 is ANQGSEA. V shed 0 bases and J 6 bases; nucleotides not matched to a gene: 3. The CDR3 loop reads CSVEDRLAGANEQFF. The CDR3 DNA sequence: TGCAGCGTTGAAGATCGACTAGCGGGAGCCAATGAGCAGTTCTTC.

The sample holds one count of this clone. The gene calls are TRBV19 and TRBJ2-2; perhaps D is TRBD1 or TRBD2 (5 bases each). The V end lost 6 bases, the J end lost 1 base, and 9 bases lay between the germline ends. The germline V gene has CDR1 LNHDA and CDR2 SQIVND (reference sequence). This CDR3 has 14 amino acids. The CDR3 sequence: CASRMGVNTGELFF. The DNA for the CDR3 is TGTGCCAGTAGAATGGGGGTGAACACCGGGGAGCTGTTTTTT.